This section outlines one T cell receptor (beta chain) sequence together with its context. What it recognizes is unknown. The sample's treatment: over 15 received Ad26.COV2.S at low or high dose, single or two shots; 5 received placebo; per-sample allocation not given. Collection of samples fell on day 63 after the first vaccine or placebo injection. This table comes from immunoSEQ multiplex PCR, and its TCRdb copy is limited to in-frame clones, with some not included. The profile shows 300,000 to 450,000 clones, around 84% of them singletons. The record originates from a study of Ad26.COV2.S vaccination and SARS-CoV-2 variants. The study's findings and limits: In vaccinated individuals, spike-specific CD8+ and CD4+ T cell responses reportedly displayed substantial breadth. The study found higher spike-specific TCR breadth in vaccine than placebo recipients.

Germline CDR1 is MDHEN and CDR2 is SYDVKM. The CDR3 runs to 16 residues. Trimming left V 5 bases short and J 4 bases short, with 21 bases between. The sequencing used peripheral blood, collected in a trial of Ad26.COV2.S vaccine versus placebo. The clonotype was recovered from a person aged 18-60 years who received the Ad26.COV2.S COVID-19 vaccine or a placebo. The chain joins TRBV28 to TRBJ2-7; no definite D call. The CDR3 is CASSPPLVVPNYEQYF. CDR3 nucleotides: TGTGCCAGCAGTCCCCCGCTAGTAGTGCCAAATTACGAGCAGTACTTC.